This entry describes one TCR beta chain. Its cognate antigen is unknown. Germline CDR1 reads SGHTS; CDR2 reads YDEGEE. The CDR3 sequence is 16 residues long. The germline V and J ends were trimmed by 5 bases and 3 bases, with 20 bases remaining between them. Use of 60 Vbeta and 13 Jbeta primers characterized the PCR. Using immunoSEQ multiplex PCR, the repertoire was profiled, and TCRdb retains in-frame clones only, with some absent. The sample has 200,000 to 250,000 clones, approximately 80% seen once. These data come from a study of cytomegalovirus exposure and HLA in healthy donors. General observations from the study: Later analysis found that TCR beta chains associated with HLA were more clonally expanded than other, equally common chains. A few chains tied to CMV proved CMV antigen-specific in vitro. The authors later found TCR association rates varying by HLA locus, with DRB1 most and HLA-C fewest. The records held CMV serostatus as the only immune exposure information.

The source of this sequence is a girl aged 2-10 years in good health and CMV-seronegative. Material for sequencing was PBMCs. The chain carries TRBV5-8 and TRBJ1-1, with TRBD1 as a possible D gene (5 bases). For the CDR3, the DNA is TGTGCCAGCAGACACATACGGGGGGTAACGCACACTGAAGCTTTCTTT. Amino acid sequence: CASRHIRGVTHTEAFF.